This passage covers 20 T cell receptor beta chains from one sample sequenced in a study of regulatory T cells in long-lasting Graves disease. The TCR beta library used iRepertoire HTBI primers with Arm-PCR amplification of CDR3. From the multiplex PCR reads, TCRdb called clonotypes with MiXCR, one entry per CDR3 protein. The sample includes around 450,000 distinct CDR3 sequences, 20% to 25% of them seen just once. Time point of the sample: persistent/refractory GD, antithyroid drugs over 5 years with positive TRAb. The TCR library used RNA extracted from PBMCs. Sequencing was performed on peripheral blood mononuclear cells (PBMCs), taken when the disease was refractory, from a patient treated with antithyroid drugs. The receptors come from a female donor with Graves disease.

This clonotype was observed many times. The chain recombines TRBV28 with TRBJ2-7; the match to TRBD2 covers 7 bases. The ends lost 6 bases at V and 4 bases at J; junction bases unmatched: 6. Per the germline V gene, CDR1 is MDHEN and CDR2 is SYDVKM. There are 13 residues in the CDR3. CDR3 in amino acids: CASSLTSEYEQYF. Here the CDR3 DNA reads TGTGCCAGCAGCTTAACTAGCGAGTACGAGCAGTACTTC. Looking up the rest from reference TRBV28 and TRBJ2-7 gives the full variable domain: DVKVTQSSRYLVKRTGEKVFLECVQDMDHENMFWYRQDPGLGLRLIYFSYDVKMKEKGDIPEGYSVSREKKERFSLILESASTNQTSMYLCASSLTSEYEQYFGPGTRLTVT.

This clonotype occurred many times. The CDR3, as DNA: TGTGCCAGCAGTTTCTCAATGAACACTGAAGCTTTCTTT. It specifies CASSFSMNTEAFF. The rearrangement joins TRBV7-9 to TRBJ1-1; D not certain. Germline lookup yields CDR1 SEHNR and CDR2 FQNEAQ (reference sequence). The CDR3 contains 13 residues. Trimming removed 6 bases at V and 0 bases at J, with 8 bases between.

The chain combines TRBV5-4 with TRBJ1-1, with no clear D. Germline CDR1 and CDR2: SGHNT and YYREEE (reference sequence). CDR3 length equals 13 residues. V was clipped by 0 bases and J by 4 bases, with 7 bases between them. This CDR3 is CASSLERSTEAFF. CDR3 DNA sequence: TGTGCCAGCAGCTTGGAACGGAGCACTGAAGCTTTCTTT.

This clonotype appeared many times. The chain is built from TRBV2 and TRBJ1-2; D is possibly TRBD1 (5 bases). The CDR3 is 14 amino acids. Trimming shortened V by 5 bases and J by 5 bases, and 15 bases separated the two germline ends. In germline, CDR1 is SNHLY, CDR2 FYNNEI. The CDR3 here is CASSPRASGYGYTF. Here the CDR3 DNA reads TGTGCCAGCAGTCCCAGGGCCTCGGGATATGGCTACACCTTC.

The gene calls are TRBV5-1 and TRBJ1-2; D is unresolved. Germline values: CDR1 SGHRS, CDR2 YFSETQ. CDR3 length equals 14 residues. Trimming pared 3 bases from V and 6 bases from J, leaving 15 bases between. Here the CDR3 reads CASSWLGDGDGYTF. The DNA for the CDR3 is TGCGCCAGCAGCTGGCTGGGCGATGGTGATGGCTACACCTTC.

This clonotype was picked up a small number of times. The chain combines TRBV5-8 with TRBJ2-5; D unclear. Germline V gives CDR1 SGHTS, CDR2 YDEGEE. Trimming cost V 0 bases and J 2 bases, with 14 bases left between them. This CDR3 contains 16 residues. The CDR3 sequence is CASSLGMATRQETQYF. CDR3 coding DNA: TGTGCCAGCAGCTTGGGGATGGCAACCCGTCAAGAGACCCAGTACTTC.

This clonotype was counted at least ten times. The J gene is TRBJ2-5, the V gene TRBV15; 9 nucleotides match TRBD1. CDR1 is LNHNV, CDR2 YYDKDF, per germline (reference sequence). J was trimmed by 5 bases and V by 2 bases; bases with no gene match: 6. CDR3 length equals 15 residues. The CDR3 here is CATSRSGQGGETQYF. As DNA, the CDR3 is TGTGCCACCAGCAGATCGGGACAGGGCGGTGAGACCCAGTACTTC.

The gene calls are TRBV7-6 and TRBJ2-1; D is possibly TRBD2 (5 bases). The CDR3 totals 17 residues. Trimming left V 0 bases short and J 0 bases short, with 12 bases between. Looked up from germline, CDR1 is SGHVS and CDR2 is FNYEAQ. The CDR3 is CASSLAAAPSSYNEQFF. For the CDR3, the DNA is TGTGCCAGCAGCTTAGCAGCGGCCCCCAGCTCCTACAATGAGCAGTTCTTC.

This clonotype was seen more than once but under ten times. V usage is TRBV7-8 and J usage is TRBJ2-2; D is unresolved. CDR1 is SGHVS, CDR2 FQNEAQ, per germline. The length of the CDR3 is 14 residues. Between the trimmed V and J ends, which lost 8 bases and 0 bases, there was a span of 10 bases. CDR3 protein: CASHGRTNTGELFF. As DNA, the CDR3 is TGTGCCAGCCACGGACGGACGAACACCGGGGAGCTGTTTTTT.

The rearrangement joins TRBV3-1 to TRBJ1-1; D gene uncertain. V lost 1 base and J 6 bases, leaving 15 bases between the germline ends. The CDR3 spans 15 residues. Germline V CDR1 and CDR2: LGHDT, YNNKEL (reference sequence). DNA of the CDR3: TGTGCCAGCAGCCAAGCAACGGATTCAGCCTCTGAAGCTTTCTTT. It encodes CASSQATDSASEAFF.

The chain joins TRBV25-1 to TRBJ2-7; the D is unclear. Germline loops: CDR1 MGHDK, CDR2 SYGVNS. The CDR3 totals 13 residues. The ends were cut back, 1 base at V and 5 bases at J, with 9 bases in the middle. The CDR3 protein is CASSELNGDEQYF. The CDR3 DNA follows: TGTGCCAGCAGTGAATTGAATGGGGACGAGCAGTACTTC.

This chain joins TRBV5-4 and TRBJ2-5; D is possibly TRBD1 or TRBD2 (6 bases each). V was clipped by 4 bases and J by 7 bases, with 20 bases between them. The CDR3 loop spans 15 amino acids. Germline V lookup: CDR1 SGHNT, CDR2 YYREEE (reference sequence). CDR3 in DNA: TGTGCCAGCAGCCGAGGGGGAGGTTGGTCGGGGACCCAGTACTTC. Translating it yields CASSRGGGWSGTQYF.

This clonotype has at least ten counts. The chain has TRBV6-1 and TRBJ1-1; D gene uncertain. Germline loops: CDR1 MNHNS, CDR2 SASEGT. The CDR3 extends over 13 amino acids. V was trimmed by 7 bases and J by 0 bases, leaving 9 bases between them. Written as DNA, the CDR3 is TGTGCCAGCAAGTGGCAGATGAACACTGAAGCTTTCTTT. Translating it yields CASKWQMNTEAFF.

This clonotype came up a few times. V gene TRBV9 combines with J gene TRBJ2-7; 7 bases match TRBD2. Germline assignment: CDR1 SGDLS and CDR2 YYNGEE. This CDR3 is 15 amino acids long. J lost 0 bases, V lost 4 bases, and 7 bases had no gene match. The CDR3 DNA reads TGTGCCAGCAGCCCGCGGGGGAGCAGCTCCTACGAGCAGTACTTC. Protein sequence: CASSPRGSSSYEQYF.

This clonotype was detected ten times or more. This sequence joins TRBV7-9 and TRBJ1-1, with 10 bases lining up with TRBD1. Germline V gives CDR1 SEHNR, CDR2 FQNEAQ (reference sequence). The V segment lost 5 bases and the J segment 4 bases; nucleotides outside the gene matches: 13. The CDR3 consists of 17 residues. The CDR3, as DNA: TGTGCCAGCAGCCCCGCCGGGACAGGGGTGGGTTCCACTGAAGCTTTCTTT. This encodes CASSPAGTGVGSTEAFF.

CDR3 region: CASSLPGVTDTQYF. CDR3 in DNA: TGTGCCAGCAGTCTCCCTGGGGTAACAGATACGCAGTATTTT. The V gene is TRBV25-1, the J gene TRBJ2-3; D remains ambiguous. The CDR3 is made up of 14 amino acids. The V gene lost 5 bases and the J gene lost 3 bases, with 12 bases spanning the gap. Germline CDR1 and CDR2: MGHDK and SYGVNS.

The sample holds a few counts of this clonotype. This chain connects TRBV13 to TRBJ2-7; tentative D call: TRBD2 (6 bases). The CDR3 is made up of 14 amino acids. The germline V gene encodes CDR1 PRHDT and CDR2 FYEKMQ (reference sequence). V shed 1 base and J shed 4 bases, with 11 bases lying between them. CDR3 loop: CASSLDGGRYEQYF. CDR3 DNA sequence: TGTGCCAGCAGCTTAGATGGGGGGAGGTACGAGCAGTACTTC.

This clonotype was recorded a few times. V usage is TRBV7-2 and J usage is TRBJ1-2; D is unresolved. The length of the CDR3 is 14 residues. Germline lookup yields CDR1 SGHTA and CDR2 FQGNSA. Trimming took 2 bases from V and 4 from J, leaving 11 bases between them. The CDR3 sequence: CASSLPNPGYGYTF. The CDR3 nucleotides are TGTGCCAGCAGCTTACCGAATCCCGGCTATGGCTACACCTTC.

This clonotype was picked up a small number of times. This chain joins TRBV25-1 and TRBJ1-1; D may be TRBD1 (5 bases). This CDR3 spans 12 amino acids. Trimming took off 4 bases at V and 5 bases at J, with 8 bases between the two ends. Per the germline V gene, CDR1 is MGHDK and CDR2 is SYGVNS. CDR3 bases: TGTGCCAGCAGTGTGGGGCTAACTGAAGCTTTCTTT. It encodes CASSVGLTEAFF. The whole variable domain, filled in from reference TRBV25-1 and TRBJ1-1, reads EADIYQTPRYLVIGTGKKITLECSQTMGHDKMYWYQQDPGMELHLIHYSYGVNSTEKGDLSSESTVSRIRTEHFPLTLESARPSHTSQYLCASSVGLTEAFFGQGTRLTVV.

The V call is TRBV29-1, the J call TRBJ1-2; tentative D call: TRBD1 (5 bases). CDR1 SQVTM and CDR2 ANQGSEA come from the germline V gene. The CDR3 has 13 residues. V was clipped by 5 bases and J by 3 bases, with 13 bases between them. The CDR3 reads CSVSDRDDYGYTF. CDR3 coding DNA: TGCAGCGTTTCTGACAGAGACGACTATGGCTACACCTTC. Full variable domain (outside the CDR3, taken from reference TRBV29-1 and TRBJ1-2): SAVISQKPSRDICQRGTSLTIQCQVDSQVTMMFWYRQQPGQSLTLIATANQGSEATYESGFVIDKFPISRPNLTFSTLTVSNMSPEDSSIYLCSVSDRDDYGYTFGSGTRLTVV.